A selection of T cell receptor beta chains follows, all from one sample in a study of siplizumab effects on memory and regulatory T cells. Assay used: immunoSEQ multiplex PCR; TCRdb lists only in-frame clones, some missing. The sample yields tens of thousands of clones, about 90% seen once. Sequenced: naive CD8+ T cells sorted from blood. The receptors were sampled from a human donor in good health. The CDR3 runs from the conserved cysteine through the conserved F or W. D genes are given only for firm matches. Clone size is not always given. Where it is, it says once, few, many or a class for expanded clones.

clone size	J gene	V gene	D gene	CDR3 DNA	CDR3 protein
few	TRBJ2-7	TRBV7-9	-	TGTGCCAGCAGCTTAAAAGACTGGGGGCCCTACGAGCAGTACTTC	CASSLKDWGPYEQYF
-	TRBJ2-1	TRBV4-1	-	TGCGCCAGCAGCCACAGCAAGTCTAATGAGCAGTTCTTC	CASSHSKSNEQFF
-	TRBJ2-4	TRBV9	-	TGTGCCAGCAGCCCCGGAGGGGATACGAACATTCAGTACTTC	CASSPGGDTNIQYF
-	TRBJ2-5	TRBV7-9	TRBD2	TGTGCCACCGGGACGGGGGGGCACGAGACCCAGTACTTC	CATGTGGHETQYF
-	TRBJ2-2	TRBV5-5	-	TGTGCCAGCAGCTCGACAGGCCTCGCCGGGGAGCTGTTTTTT	CASSSTGLAGELFF
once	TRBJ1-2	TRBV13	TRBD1	TGTGCCAGCAGCTTGGGGACAGGCGGCTACACCTTC	CASSLGTGGYTF
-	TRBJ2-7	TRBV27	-	TGTGCCAGCAGTTCCTCCTTGGACCAATCCTACGAGCAGTACTTC	CASSSSLDQSYEQYF
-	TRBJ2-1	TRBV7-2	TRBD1	TGTGCCAGCAGCTTTTTAGGACAGGGGTACAATGAGCAGTTCTTC	CASSFLGQGYNEQFF
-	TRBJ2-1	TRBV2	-	TGTGCCAGCAGTGAAATGGAGGCAGGGCTCAGGGAGCAGTTCTTC	CASSEMEAGLREQFF
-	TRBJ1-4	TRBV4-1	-	TGCGCCAGCAGCCAAGGATCCAGTGAAAAACTGTTTTTT	CASSQGSSEKLFF
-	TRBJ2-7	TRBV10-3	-	TGTGCCATCAGTTCCGGGTCTACCTACGAGCAGTACTTC	CAISSGSTYEQYF
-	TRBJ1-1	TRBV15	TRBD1	TGTGCCACCAGCAGAGGGGACAGGGCCACTGAAGCTTTCTTT	CATSRGDRATEAFF
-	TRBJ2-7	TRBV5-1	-	TGCGCCAGCAGCTTTGGTATCGGAGGGGGTTCCTACGAGCAGTACTTC	CASSFGIGGGSYEQYF
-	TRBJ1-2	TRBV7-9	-	TGTGCCAGCAGCTCATCCGGGGCTGGCGTGAACTATGGCTACACCTTC	CASSSSGAGVNYGYTF
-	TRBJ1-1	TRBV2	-	TGTGCCAGCACCCAGGGTCACACTGAAGCTTTCTTT	CASTQGHTEAFF
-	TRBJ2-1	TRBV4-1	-	TGCGCCAGCAGCCAAGACTTTTACAATGAGCAGTTCTTC	CASSQDFYNEQFF
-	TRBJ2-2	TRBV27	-	TGTGCCAGCAGTTTAATGGGGACCGGGGAGCTGTTTTTT	CASSLMGTGELFF
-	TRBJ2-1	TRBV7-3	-	TGTGCCAGCAGCTTGATACCTCACTCCTACAATGAGCAGTTCTTC	CASSLIPHSYNEQFF
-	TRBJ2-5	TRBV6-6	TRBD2	TGTGCCAGCAGTTACAGCGGGGGCGCTGGAGAGACCCAGTACTTC	CASSYSGGAGETQYF
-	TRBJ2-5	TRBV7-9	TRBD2	TGTGCCAGCTCTACTAGCGGCCAAGAGACCCAGTACTTC	CASSTSGQETQYF
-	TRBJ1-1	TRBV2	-	TGTGCCAGCAGTGTTGGGGATCTTGAAGCTTTCTTT	CASSVGDLEAFF
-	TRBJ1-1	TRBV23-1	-	TGCGCCAGCAGTCCGGCCAGTCCTGAAGCTTTCTTT	CASSPASPEAFF
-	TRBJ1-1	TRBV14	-	TGTGCCAGCAGCCCTTATGACGGATGGAACACTGAAGCTTTCTTT	CASSPYDGWNTEAFF
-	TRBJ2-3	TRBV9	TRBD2	TGTGCCAGCAGCGTACGGGAGGCGGTTGTAGATACGCAGTATTTT	CASSVREAVVDTQYF
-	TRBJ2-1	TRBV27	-	TGTGCCAGCAGTCCTGGCCTTGCTGGGGAGCAGTTCTTC	CASSPGLAGEQFF
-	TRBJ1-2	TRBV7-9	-	TGTGCCAGCAGCCCCCGGCTTGGGTATGGCTACACCTTC	CASSPRLGYGYTF
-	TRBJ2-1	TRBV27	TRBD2	TGTGCCAGCACCCGACTAGCGGGGGGCTCCGGCAATGAGCAGTTCTTC	CASTRLAGGSGNEQFF
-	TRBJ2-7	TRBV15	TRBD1	TGTGCCACCAGACCGGGGACAGGTGGCTACGAGCAGTACTTC	CATRPGTGGYEQYF
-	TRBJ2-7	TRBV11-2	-	TGTGCCAGCAGCTCGTATCGGGACATTGAATTAGCCCACGAGCAGTACTTC	CASSSYRDIELAHEQYF
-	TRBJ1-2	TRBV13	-	TGTGCCAGCAGCCCTAGGGAATCTGGCTATGGCTACACCTTC	CASSPRESGYGYTF
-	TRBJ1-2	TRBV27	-	TGTGCCAGCAGTTTAACAGGCGGGTTCTATGGCTACACCTTC	CASSLTGGFYGYTF
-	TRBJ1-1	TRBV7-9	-	TGTGCCAGTAGACGCTATGAAGACACTGAAGCTTTCTTT	CASRRYEDTEAFF
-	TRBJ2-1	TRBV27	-	TGTGCCAGCAGCCATCCGGGGGAGCAGTTCTTC	CASSHPGEQFF
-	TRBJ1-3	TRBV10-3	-	TGTGCCATCAGCCGGGCCGGGTCCGACTCTGGAAACACCATATATTTT	CAISRAGSDSGNTIYF
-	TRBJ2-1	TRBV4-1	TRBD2	TGCGCCAGCAGCCAAACCGGGACTAGTTCCAATGAGCAGTTCTTC	CASSQTGTSSNEQFF
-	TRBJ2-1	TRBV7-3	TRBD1	TGTGCCAGCAGCTTAACTCACCTCGACAGGGGGTTCTACAATGAGCAGTTCTTC	CASSLTHLDRGFYNEQFF
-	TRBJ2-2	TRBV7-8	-	TGTGCCAGCAGGGAATTTGAGGGGGGATACACCGGGGAGCTGTTTTTT	CASREFEGGYTGELFF
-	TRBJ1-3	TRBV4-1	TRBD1	TGCGCCAGCAGCCAAGGGACAGGGTTTGAAAACACCATATATTTT	CASSQGTGFENTIYF
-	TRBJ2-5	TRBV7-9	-	TGTGCCAGCGGCACCAGCTCACGGGAAACCCAGTACTTC	CASGTSSRETQYF